This TCR beta chain came from a study of neurological immune-mediated disorders. This clonotype was picked up many times. This CDR3 has 13 amino acids. CDR1 MNHEY and CDR2 SMNVEV come from the germline V gene (reference sequence). V lost 8 bases and J 6 bases, leaving 14 bases between the germline ends. Volunteers at a blood bank in Maryland, USA, were the healthy controls. Sequencing runs each yielded over 180 million TCR-beta sequences from 15-18 subjects. MiXCR, run by TCRdb on the 5' RACE reads, gives a single entry per CDR3 protein. The table shows 49,000 or so distinct CDR3 sequences, with roughly 17% occurring only once.

The source is a man between 60 and 75 years old in good health. The sample was PBMCs. The rearrangement uses TRBV27 and TRBJ2-1, with D perhaps assigned TRBD1 or TRBD2 (5 bases each). As DNA, the CDR3 is TGTGCCAGCTGGGGGATTTTCGTCAATGAGCAGTTCTTC. This gives the protein CASWGIFVNEQFF.